The 5 T cell receptor beta chains below come from one sample, sequenced in a study of cytomegalovirus exposure and HLA in healthy donors. PCR involved 60 Vbeta and 13 Jbeta primers. The repertoire was sequenced with immunoSEQ multiplex PCR; TCRdb's copy has only in-frame clones and lacks some. The sample has over 150,000 clones, around four fifths seen once. What was sequenced was PBMCs. These receptors were collected from a woman aged 45-60 years in good health and CMV-seronegative.

The gene calls are TRBV19 and TRBJ2-7, with D possibly matching TRBD1 (6 bases). Per germline, CDR1 LNHDA and CDR2 SQIVND (reference sequence). This CDR3 spans 14 amino acids. V was cut by 5 bases and J by 0 bases, with 11 bases left in between. The CDR3 region has the DNA TGTGCCAGTAGTGTGACAGGCCCCTCCTACGAGCAGTACTTC. It translates to CASSVTGPSYEQYF.

The V call is TRBV7-8, the J call TRBJ2-5; no definite D call. The tail of the sequence fits TRBJ2-7 better, so the J call may be wrong. Germline loops: CDR1 SGHVS, CDR2 FQNEAQ. The CDR3 consists of 14 residues. The CDR3 DNA reads TGTGCCAGCAGTACCCACGAGGTCTCCTACGAGCAGTACTTC. The encoded protein is CASSTHEVSYEQYF.

In its sample, this clone was seen once. The rearrangement links TRBV7-3 to TRBJ2-3, with D unclear. CDR3 length: 14 residues. V was shortened by 2 bases and J by 3 bases, with 9 bases between the two germline ends. Germline lookup yields CDR1 SGHTA and CDR2 FQGTGA. The CDR3 sequence is CASSLSRLTDTQYF. The CDR3 nucleotides read TGTGCCAGCAGCTTATCTAGATTAACAGATACGCAGTATTTT. Drawing the rest from reference TRBV7-3 and TRBJ2-3, the complete variable domain is GAGVSQTPSNKVTEKGKYVELRCDPISGHTALYWYRQSLGQGPEFLIYFQGTGAADDSGLPNDRFFAVRPEGSVSTLKIQRTERGDSAVYLCASSLSRLTDTQYFGPGTRLTVL.

The chain has TRBV5-1 and TRBJ2-2, with TRBD2 identical over 8 bases. V was clipped by 4 bases and J by 3 bases; unmatched bases: 8. Per germline, CDR1 SGHRS and CDR2 YFSETQ. CDR3 length equals 16 residues. Here the CDR3 DNA reads TGCGCCAGCAGCCTCGGCGGGGGGCCGGACACCGGGGAGCTGTTTTTT. It is translated as CASSLGGGPDTGELFF.

V and J are TRBV11-2 and TRBJ1-4; 9 nucleotides line up with TRBD1. J gave up 7 bases and V 5 bases, and 2 bases lay outside the gene matches. Germline V CDR1 and CDR2: SGHAT, FQNNGV. CDR3 length: 13 residues. The CDR3 is CASSQDRGEKLFF. The CDR3 DNA is TGTGCCAGCAGCCAGGACAGGGGTGAAAAACTGTTTTTT.